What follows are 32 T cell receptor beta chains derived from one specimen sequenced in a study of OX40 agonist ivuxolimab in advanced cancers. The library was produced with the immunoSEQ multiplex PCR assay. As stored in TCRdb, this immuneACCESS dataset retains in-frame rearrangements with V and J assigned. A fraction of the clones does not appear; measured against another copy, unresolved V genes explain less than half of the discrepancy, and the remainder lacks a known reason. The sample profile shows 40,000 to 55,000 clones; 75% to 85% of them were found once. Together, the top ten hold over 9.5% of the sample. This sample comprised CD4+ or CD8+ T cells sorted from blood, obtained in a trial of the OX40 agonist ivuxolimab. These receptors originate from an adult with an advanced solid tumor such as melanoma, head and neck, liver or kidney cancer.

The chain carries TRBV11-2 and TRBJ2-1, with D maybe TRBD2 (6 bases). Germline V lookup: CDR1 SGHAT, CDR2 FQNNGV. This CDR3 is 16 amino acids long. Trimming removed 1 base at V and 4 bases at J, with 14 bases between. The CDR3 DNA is TGTGCCAGCAGCTTAGTTAAGGGCGGGACTTACAATGAGCAGTTCTTC. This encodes CASSLVKGGTYNEQFF.

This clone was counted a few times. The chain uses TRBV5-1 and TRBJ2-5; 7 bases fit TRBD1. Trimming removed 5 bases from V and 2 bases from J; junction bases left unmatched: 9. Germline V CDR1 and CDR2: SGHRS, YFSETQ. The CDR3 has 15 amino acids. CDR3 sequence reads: CASSPGTEIQETQYF. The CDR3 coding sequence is TGCGCCAGCAGTCCCGGGACAGAGATACAAGAGACCCAGTACTTC. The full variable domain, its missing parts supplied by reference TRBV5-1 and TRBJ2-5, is KAGVTQTPRYLIKTRGQQVTLSCSPISGHRSVSWYQQTPGQGLQFLFEYFSETQRNKGNFPGRFSGRQFSNSRSEMNVSTLELGDSALYLCASSPGTEIQETQYFGPGTRLLVL.

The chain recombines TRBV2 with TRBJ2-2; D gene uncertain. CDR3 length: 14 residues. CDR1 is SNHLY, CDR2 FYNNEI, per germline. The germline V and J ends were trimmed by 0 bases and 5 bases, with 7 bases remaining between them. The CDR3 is CASSEAGTTGELFF. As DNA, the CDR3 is TGTGCCAGCAGTGAAGCAGGCACGACCGGGGAGCTGTTTTTT.

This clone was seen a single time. The CDR3 here is CASTMTGAYEQYF. Here the CDR3 DNA reads TGTGCCAGCACCATGACAGGAGCCTACGAGCAGTACTTC. The genes are TRBV5-6 and TRBJ2-7; D perhaps matches TRBD1 (6 bases). V lost 6 bases to trimming and J lost 2 bases, with 12 bases between them. Germline-derived CDR1 and CDR2 are SGHDT and YYEEEE. The CDR3 has 13 residues.

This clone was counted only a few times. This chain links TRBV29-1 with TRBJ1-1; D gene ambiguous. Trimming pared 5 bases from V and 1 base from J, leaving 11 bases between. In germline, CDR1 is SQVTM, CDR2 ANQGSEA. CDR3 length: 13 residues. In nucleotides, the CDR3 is TGCAGCGTTACCCCTACAGCGAACACTGAAGCTTTCTTT. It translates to CSVTPTANTEAFF.

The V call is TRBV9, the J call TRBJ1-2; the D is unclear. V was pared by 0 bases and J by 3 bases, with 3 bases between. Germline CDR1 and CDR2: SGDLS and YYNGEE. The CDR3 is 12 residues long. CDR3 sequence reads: CASSVADYGYTF. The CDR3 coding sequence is TGTGCCAGCAGCGTAGCGGACTATGGCTACACCTTC.

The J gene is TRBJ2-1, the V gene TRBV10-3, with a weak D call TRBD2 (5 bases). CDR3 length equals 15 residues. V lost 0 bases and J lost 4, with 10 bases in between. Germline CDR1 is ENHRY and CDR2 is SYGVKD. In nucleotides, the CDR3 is TGTGCCATCAGTGAGTCGGCGGGTCTTTACAATGAGCAGTTCTTC. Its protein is CAISESAGLYNEQFF.

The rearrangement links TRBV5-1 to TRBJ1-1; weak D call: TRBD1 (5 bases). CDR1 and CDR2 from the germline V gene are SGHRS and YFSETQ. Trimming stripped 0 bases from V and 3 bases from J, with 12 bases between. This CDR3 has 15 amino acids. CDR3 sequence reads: CASSLVLGEDTEAFF. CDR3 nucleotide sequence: TGCGCCAGCAGCTTGGTTTTAGGGGAGGACACTGAAGCTTTCTTT.

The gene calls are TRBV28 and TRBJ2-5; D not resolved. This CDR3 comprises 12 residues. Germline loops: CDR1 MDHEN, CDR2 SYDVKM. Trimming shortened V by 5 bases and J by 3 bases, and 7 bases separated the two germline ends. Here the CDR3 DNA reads TGTGCCAGCAGTATCCAGGAAGAGACCCAGTACTTC. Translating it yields CASSIQEETQYF. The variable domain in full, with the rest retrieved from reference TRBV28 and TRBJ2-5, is DVKVTQSSRYLVKRTGEKVFLECVQDMDHENMFWYRQDPGLGLRLIYFSYDVKMKEKGDIPEGYSVSREKKERFSLILESASTNQTSMYLCASSIQEETQYFGPGTRLLVL.

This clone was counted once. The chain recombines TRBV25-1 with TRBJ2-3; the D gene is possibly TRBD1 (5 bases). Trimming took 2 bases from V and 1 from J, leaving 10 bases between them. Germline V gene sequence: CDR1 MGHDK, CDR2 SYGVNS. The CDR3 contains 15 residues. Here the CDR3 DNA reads TGTGCCAGCAGTGAACAGGGTTTGGGCACAGATACGCAGTATTTT. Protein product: CASSEQGLGTDTQYF.

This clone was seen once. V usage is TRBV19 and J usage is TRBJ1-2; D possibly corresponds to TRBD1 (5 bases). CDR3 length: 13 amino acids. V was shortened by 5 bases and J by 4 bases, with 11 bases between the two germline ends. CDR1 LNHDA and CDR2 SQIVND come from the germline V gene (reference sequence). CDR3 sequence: CASSLGLVYGYTF. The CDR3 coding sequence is TGTGCCAGTAGTCTGGGACTTGTCTATGGCTACACCTTC.

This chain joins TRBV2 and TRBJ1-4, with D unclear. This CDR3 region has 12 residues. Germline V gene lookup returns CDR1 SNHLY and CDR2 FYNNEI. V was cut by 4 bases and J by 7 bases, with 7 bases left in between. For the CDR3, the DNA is TGTGCCAGCAGTGTCGTTACTGAAAAACTGTTTTTT. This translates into CASSVVTEKLFF.

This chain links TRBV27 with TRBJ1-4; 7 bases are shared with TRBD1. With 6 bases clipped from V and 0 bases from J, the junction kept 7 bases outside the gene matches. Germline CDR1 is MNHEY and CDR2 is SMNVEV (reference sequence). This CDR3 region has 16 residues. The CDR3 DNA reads TGTGCCAGCAGGGCCGGGACAGCTGCAACTAATGAAAAACTGTTTTTT. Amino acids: CASRAGTAATNEKLFF.

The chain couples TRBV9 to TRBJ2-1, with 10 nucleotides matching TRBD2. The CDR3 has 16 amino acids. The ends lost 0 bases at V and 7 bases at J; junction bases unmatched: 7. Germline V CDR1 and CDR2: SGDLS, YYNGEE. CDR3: CASSVVVSSGRNEQFF. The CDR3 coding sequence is TGTGCCAGCAGCGTAGTTGTGTCTAGCGGGAGAAATGAGCAGTTCTTC.

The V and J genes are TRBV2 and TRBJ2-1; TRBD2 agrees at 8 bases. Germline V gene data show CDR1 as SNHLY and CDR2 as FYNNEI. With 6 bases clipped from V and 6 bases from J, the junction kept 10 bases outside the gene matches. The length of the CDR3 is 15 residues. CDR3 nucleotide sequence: TGTGCCAGCAGCCGTCTAGCGGGTGGTCCCAATGAGCAGTTCTTC. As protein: CASSRLAGGPNEQFF.

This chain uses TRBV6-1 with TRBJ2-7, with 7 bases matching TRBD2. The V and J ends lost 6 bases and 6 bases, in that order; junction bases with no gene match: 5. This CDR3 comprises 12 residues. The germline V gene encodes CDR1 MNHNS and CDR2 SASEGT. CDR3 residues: CASRGEGSEQYF. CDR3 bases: TGTGCCAGCAGGGGGGAGGGGAGCGAGCAGTACTTC.

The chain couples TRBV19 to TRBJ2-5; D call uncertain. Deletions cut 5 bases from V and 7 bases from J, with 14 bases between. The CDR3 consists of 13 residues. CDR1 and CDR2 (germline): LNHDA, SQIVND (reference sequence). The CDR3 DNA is TGTGCCAGTAGTGCCCCCCCCAGGACGACCCAGTACTTC. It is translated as CASSAPPRTTQYF. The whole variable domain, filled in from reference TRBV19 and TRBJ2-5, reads DGGITQSPKYLFRKEGQNVTLSCEQNLNHDAMYWYRQDPGQGLRLIYYSQIVNDFQKGDIAEGYSVSREKKESFPLTVTSAQKNPTAFYLCASSAPPRTTQYFGPGTRLLVL.

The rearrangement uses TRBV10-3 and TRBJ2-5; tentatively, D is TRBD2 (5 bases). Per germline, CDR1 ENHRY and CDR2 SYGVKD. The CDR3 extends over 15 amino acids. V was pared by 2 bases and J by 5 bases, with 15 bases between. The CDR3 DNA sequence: TGTGCCATCAGTGAGCGGGCTAGCTTCGGGGAGACCCAGTACTTC. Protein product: CAISERASFGETQYF.

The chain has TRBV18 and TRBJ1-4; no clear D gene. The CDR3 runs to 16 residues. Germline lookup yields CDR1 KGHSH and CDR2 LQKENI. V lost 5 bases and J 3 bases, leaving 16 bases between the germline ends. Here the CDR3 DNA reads TGTGCCAGCTCATTTTACCCGACTCGATCTAATGAAAAACTGTTTTTT. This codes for CASSFYPTRSNEKLFF.

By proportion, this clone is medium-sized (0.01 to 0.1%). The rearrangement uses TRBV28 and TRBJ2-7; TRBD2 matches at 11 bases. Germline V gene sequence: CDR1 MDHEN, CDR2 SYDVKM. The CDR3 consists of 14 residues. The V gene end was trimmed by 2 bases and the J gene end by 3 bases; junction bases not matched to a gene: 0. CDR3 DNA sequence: TGTGCCAGCAGTTTAGGACTAGCGGGCTACGAGCAGTACTTC. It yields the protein CASSLGLAGYEQYF.

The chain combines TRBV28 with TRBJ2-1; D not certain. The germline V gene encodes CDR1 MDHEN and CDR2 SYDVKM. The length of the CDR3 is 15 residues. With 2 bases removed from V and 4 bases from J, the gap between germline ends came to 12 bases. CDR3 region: CASSLRAIVYNEQFF. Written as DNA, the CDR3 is TGTGCCAGCAGTTTACGCGCCATAGTTTACAATGAGCAGTTCTTC.

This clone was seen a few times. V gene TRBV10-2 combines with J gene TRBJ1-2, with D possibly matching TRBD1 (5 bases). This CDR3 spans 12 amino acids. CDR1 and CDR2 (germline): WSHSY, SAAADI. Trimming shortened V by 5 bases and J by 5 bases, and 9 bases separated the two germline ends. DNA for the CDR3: TGCGCCAGCAGTCCGCAGGGATATGGCTACACCTTC. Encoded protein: CASSPQGYGYTF.

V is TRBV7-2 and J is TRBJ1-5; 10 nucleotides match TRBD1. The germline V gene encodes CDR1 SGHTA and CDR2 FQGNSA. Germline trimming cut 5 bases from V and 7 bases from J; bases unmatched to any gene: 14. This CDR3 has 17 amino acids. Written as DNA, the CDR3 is TGTGCCAGCAGCCGAGGGACAGGGGACTTTGGACAGCAGCCCCAGCATTTT. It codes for CASSRGTGDFGQQPQHF. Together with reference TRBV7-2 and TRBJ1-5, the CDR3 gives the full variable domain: GAGVSQSPSNKVTEKGKDVELRCDPISGHTALYWYRQSLGQGLEFLIYFQGNSAPDKSGLPSDRFSAERTGGSVSTLTIQRTQQEDSAVYLCASSRGTGDFGQQPQHFGDGTRLSIL.

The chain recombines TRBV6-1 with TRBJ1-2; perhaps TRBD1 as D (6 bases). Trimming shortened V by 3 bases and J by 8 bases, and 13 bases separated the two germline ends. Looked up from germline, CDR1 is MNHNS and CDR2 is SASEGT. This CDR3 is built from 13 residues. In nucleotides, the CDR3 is TGTGCCAGCAGTGACAGCCGGGGGCTAGGCTACACCTTC. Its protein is CASSDSRGLGYTF.

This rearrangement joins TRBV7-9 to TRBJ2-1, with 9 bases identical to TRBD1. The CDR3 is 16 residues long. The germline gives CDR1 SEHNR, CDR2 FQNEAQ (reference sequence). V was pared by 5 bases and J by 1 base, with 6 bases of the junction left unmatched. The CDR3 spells CASSPRTGESYNEQFF. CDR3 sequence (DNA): TGTGCCAGCAGCCCCCGGACAGGGGAGTCCTACAATGAGCAGTTCTTC.

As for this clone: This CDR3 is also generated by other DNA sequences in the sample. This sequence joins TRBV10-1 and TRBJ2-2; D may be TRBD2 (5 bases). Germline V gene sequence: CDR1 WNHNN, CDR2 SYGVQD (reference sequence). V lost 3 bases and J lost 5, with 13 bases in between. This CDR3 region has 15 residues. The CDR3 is CASSETGRGTGELFF. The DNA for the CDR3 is TGCGCCAGCAGTGAAACGGGAAGAGGTACCGGGGAGCTGTTTTTT.

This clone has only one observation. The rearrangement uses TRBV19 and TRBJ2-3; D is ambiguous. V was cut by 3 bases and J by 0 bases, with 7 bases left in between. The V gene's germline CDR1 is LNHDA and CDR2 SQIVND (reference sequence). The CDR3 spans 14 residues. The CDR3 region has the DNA TGTGCCAGTAGTATGAGGAAGAGCACAGATACGCAGTATTTT. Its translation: CASSMRKSTDTQYF.

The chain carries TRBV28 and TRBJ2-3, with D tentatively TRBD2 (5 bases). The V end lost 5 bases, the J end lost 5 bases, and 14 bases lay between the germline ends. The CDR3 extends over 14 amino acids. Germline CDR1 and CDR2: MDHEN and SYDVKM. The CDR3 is CASSLGLGGDTQYF. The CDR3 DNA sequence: TGTGCCAGCAGTCTGGGTCTCGGAGGAGATACGCAGTATTTT. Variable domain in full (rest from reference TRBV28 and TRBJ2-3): DVKVTQSSRYLVKRTGEKVFLECVQDMDHENMFWYRQDPGLGLRLIYFSYDVKMKEKGDIPEGYSVSREKKERFSLILESASTNQTSMYLCASSLGLGGDTQYFGPGTRLTVL.

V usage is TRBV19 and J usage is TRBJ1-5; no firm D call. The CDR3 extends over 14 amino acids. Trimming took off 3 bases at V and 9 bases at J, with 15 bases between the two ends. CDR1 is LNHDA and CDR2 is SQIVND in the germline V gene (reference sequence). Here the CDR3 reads CASSMVVWGSPQHF. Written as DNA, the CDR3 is TGTGCCAGTAGTATGGTAGTTTGGGGTTCGCCCCAGCATTTT.

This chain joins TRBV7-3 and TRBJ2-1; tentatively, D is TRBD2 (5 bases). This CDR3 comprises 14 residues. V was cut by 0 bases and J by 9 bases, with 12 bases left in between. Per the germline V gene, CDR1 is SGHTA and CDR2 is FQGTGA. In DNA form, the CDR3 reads TGTGCCAGCAGCTTAACCCCTAGCATCACTGAGCAGTTCTTC. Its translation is CASSLTPSITEQFF.

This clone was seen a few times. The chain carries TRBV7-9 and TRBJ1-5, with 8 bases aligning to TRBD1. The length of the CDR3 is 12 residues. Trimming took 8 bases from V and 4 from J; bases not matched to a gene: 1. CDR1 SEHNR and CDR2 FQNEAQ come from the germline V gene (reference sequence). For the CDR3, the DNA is TGTGCCAGCGGACAGGGTAATCAGCCCCAGCATTTT. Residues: CASGQGNQPQHF.

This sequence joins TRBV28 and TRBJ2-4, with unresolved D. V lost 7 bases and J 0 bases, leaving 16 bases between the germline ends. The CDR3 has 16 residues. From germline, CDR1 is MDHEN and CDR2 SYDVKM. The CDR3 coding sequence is TGTGCCAGCACCTCACCGAGGAACCTAGCCAAAAACATTCAGTACTTC. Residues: CASTSPRNLAKNIQYF.